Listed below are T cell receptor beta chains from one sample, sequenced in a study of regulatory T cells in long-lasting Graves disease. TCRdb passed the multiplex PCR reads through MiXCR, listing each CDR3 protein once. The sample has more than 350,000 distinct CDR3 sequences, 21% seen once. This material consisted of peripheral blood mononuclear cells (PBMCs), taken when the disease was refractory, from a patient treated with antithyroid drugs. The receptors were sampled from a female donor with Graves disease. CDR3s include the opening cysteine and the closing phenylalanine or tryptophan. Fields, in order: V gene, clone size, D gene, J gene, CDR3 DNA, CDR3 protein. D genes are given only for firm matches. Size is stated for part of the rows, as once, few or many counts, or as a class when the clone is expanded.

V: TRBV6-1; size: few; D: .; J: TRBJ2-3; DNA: TGTGCCAGCAGTGAAGAAGGCCCAGATACGCAGTATTTT; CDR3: CASSEEGPDTQYF
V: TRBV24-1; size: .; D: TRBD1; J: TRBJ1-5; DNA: TGTGCCACCAGTGATCCTGGACAGGGAGCTAATCAGCCCCAGCATTTT; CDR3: CATSDPGQGANQPQHF
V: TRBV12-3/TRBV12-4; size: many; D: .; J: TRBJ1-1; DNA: TGTGCCAGCAGTAAAGAGGCAGGGATGAACACTGAAGCTTTCTTT; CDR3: CASSKEAGMNTEAFF
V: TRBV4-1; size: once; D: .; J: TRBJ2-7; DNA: TGCGCCAGCAGCTACGGATCTAGCTCCTACGAGCAGTACTTC; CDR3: CASSYGSSSYEQYF
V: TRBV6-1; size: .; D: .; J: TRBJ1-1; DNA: TGTGCCAGCAGCATTAAGGTGGGGAACACTGAAGCTTTCTTT; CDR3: CASSIKVGNTEAFF
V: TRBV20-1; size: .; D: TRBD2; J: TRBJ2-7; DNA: TGCAGTGCCGCTAGCGGCCGTTACGAGCAGTACTTC; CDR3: CSAASGRYEQYF
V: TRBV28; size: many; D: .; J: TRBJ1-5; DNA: TGTGCCAGCAGCTTAGGCCAGGCCAATCAGCCCCAGCATTTT; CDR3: CASSLGQANQPQHF
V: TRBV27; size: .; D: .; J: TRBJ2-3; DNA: TGTGCCAGCAGTTTAAGGCTAGCACCAGATACGCAGTATTTT; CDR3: CASSLRLAPDTQYF
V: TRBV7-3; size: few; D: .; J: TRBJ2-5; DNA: TGTGCCAGCAGCGTAAACAGGGCCGAAGAGACCCAGTACTTC; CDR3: CASSVNRAEETQYF
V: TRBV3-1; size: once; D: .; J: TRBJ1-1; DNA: TGTGCCAGCAGCCAAGTTAAGAAGGATTTTCGGAACACTGAAGCTTTCTTT; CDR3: CASSQVKKDFRNTEAFF
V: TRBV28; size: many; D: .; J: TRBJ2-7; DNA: TGTGCCAGCAGTTTGGCGGACGACTACCTAGACGAGCAGTACTTC; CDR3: CASSLADDYLDEQYF
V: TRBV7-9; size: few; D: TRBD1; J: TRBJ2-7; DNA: TGTGCCAGCAGCTTAGGGCCGGGACAGGGTGGCGAGCAGTACTTC; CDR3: CASSLGPGQGGEQYF
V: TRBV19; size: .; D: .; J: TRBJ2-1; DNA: TGTGCCAGTAACGATCTCATCAATGAGCAGTTCTTC; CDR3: CASNDLINEQFF
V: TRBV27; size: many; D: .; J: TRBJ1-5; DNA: TGTGCCAGCAGTTTTGGTGGGGGGCTTGTCAATCAGCCCCAGCATTTT; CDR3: CASSFGGGLVNQPQHF
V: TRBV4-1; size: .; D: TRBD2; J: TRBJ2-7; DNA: TGCGCCAGCAGCCAAGAGGAAGGACTAGCGGACCCCTACGAGCAGTACTTC; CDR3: CASSQEEGLADPYEQYF
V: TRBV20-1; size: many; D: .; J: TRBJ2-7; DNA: TGCAGTGCTAGAGACAACCGGGCCTCCTACGAGCAGTACTTC; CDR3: CSARDNRASYEQYF
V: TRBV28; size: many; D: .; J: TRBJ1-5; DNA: TGTGCCAGCAGGATAAGGGAACAGCCCCAGCATTTT; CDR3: CASRIREQPQHF
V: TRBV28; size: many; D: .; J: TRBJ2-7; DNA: TGTGCCAGCAGTTTATTGCCCGGGACATCGCGTTACGAGCAGTACTTC; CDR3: CASSLLPGTSRYEQYF
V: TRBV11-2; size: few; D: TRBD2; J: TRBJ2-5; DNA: TGTGCCAGCAGCCAAGGGGCTAGCGGGAGTGTGACCCAGTACTTC; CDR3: CASSQGASGSVTQYF
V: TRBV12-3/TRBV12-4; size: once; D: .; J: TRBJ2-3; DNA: TGTGCCAGCAGTTTCCTAGACAGGCGCACAGATACGCAGTATTTT; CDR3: CASSFLDRRTDTQYF
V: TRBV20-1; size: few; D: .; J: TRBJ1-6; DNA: TGCAGTGCTAGAGAATGGGACGTTAATTCACCCCTCCACTTT; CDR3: CSAREWDVNSPLHF
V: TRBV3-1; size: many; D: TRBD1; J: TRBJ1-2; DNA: TGTGCCAGCAGCCAAGCGGGACAGGGGTACTATGGCTACACCTTC; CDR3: CASSQAGQGYYGYTF
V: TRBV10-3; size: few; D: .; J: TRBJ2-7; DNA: TGTGCCATCAGTGAGCCACGGGCTCCGGGGGCGGTCGAGCAGTACTTC; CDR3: CAISEPRAPGAVEQYF
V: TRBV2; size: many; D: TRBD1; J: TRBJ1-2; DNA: TGTGCCAGCACCTCGAGACAGGGGAACTATGGCTACACCTTC; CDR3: CASTSRQGNYGYTF
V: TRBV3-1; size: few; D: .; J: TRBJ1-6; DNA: TGTGCCAGCAGCCGAAACAGGGATTCACCCCTCCACTTT; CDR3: CASSRNRDSPLHF
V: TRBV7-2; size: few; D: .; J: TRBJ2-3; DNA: TGTGCCAGCAGCCGGAGATATACAGATACGCAGTATTTT; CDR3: CASSRRYTDTQYF
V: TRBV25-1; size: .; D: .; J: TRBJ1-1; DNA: TGTGCCAGCAAGTACGGGTACACTGAAGCTTTCTTT; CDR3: CASKYGYTEAFF
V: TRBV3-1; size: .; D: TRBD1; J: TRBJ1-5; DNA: TGTGCCAGCAGAATGACAGGGGGCGTTTACGATCAGCCCCAGCATTTT; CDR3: CASRMTGGVYDQPQHF
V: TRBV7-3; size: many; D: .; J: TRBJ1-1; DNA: TGTGCCAGCAGCTTTTCTTTGTCCACTGAAGCTTTCTTT; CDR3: CASSFSLSTEAFF
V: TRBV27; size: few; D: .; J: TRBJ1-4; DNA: TGTGCCAGCAGCCTTAAGGCAACTAATGAAAAACTGTTTTTT; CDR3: CASSLKATNEKLFF
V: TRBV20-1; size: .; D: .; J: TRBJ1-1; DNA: TGCAGTGCTCCGGACACTGAAGCTTTCTTT; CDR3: CSAPDTEAFF
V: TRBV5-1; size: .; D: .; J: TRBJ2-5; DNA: TGCGCCAGCAGCGACCCGACTTCCTCAGAGACCCAGTACTTC; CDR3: CASSDPTSSETQYF
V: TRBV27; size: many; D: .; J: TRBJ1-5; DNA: TGTGCCAGCAGCAAAAGGGATAGCAATCAGCCCCAGCATTTT; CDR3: CASSKRDSNQPQHF
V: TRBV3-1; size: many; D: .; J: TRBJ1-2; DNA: TGTGCCAGCAGCGGGTGGGGGACCGGCTACACCTTC; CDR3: CASSGWGTGYTF
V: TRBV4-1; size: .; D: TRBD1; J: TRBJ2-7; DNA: TGCGCCAGCAGCTCGGTAGGGACAGGGGGATCCTACGAGCAGTACTTC; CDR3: CASSSVGTGGSYEQYF
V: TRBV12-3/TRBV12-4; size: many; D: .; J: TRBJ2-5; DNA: TGTGCCAGCAGTTTTTCAGGTTTTTTGTCGGGAGAGACCCAGTACTTC; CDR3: CASSFSGFLSGETQYF
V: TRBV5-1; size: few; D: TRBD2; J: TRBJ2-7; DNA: TGCGCCAGCAGCTTCGGACTAGCGGGAGGAGGTTCCTACGAGCAGTACTTC; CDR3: CASSFGLAGGGSYEQYF
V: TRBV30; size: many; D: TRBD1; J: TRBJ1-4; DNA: TGTGCCTGGACAGGGGGAACAACTAATGAAAAACTGTTTTTT; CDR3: CAWTGGTTNEKLFF
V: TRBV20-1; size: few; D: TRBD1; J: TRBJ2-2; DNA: TGCAGTGCTCGAGGGGACAGGGAAACCGGGGAGCTGTTTTTT; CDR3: CSARGDRETGELFF
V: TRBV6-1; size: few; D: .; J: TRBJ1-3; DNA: TGTGCCAGCAGACCCACACGGCGTTACTCTGGAAACACCATATATTTT; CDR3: CASRPTRRYSGNTIYF
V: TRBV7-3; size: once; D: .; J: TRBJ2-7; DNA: TGTGCCGGCAGCTTATCGGAGGTTTCCTACGAGCAGTACTTC; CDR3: CAGSLSEVSYEQYF
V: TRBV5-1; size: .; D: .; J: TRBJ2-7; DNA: TGCGCCAGCAGCGCCCTGCTAGGAGGGGAGCAGTACTTC; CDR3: CASSALLGGEQYF
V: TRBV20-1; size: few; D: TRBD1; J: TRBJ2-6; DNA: TGCAGTGCTAGAAGAGGGGGCGACGCTGGGGCCAACGTCCTGACTTTC; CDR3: CSARRGGDAGANVLTF
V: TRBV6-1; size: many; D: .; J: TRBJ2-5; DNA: TGTGCCAGCAGTCCTTCCCGGCGGAGTCAAGAGACCCAGTACTTC; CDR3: CASSPSRRSQETQYF
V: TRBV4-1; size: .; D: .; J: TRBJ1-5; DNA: TGCGCCAGCAGCCAAGTCCCGCCGGGGCAGGCCGGGGGCCTTAATCAGCCCCAGCATTTT; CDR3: CASSQVPPGQAGGLNQPQHF
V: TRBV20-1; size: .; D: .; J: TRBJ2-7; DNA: TGCAGTGCTAGAGGCCTGACTGCTGCAAGCTCCTACGAGCAGTACTTC; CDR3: CSARGLTAASSYEQYF
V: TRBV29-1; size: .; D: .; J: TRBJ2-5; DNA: TGCAGCGTTGGTAGTTTGGGAGAGACCCAGTACTTC; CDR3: CSVGSLGETQYF
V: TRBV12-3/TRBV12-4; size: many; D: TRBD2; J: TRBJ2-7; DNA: TGTGCCAGCAGTCTTGCTGGGACTAGCGGCCCCTACGAGCAGTACTTC; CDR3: CASSLAGTSGPYEQYF
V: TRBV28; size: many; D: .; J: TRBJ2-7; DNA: TGTGCCAGCAGGACTACAGGGCAGCGTCACTACGAGCAGTACTTC; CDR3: CASRTTGQRHYEQYF
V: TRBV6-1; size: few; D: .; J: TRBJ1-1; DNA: TGTGCCAGCAGTGGCTCAGGGATCACTGAAGCTTTCTTT; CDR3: CASSGSGITEAFF
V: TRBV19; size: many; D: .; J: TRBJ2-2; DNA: TGTGCCAGTAGTAGGGGGACAACGAACACCGGGGAGCTGTTTTTT; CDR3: CASSRGTTNTGELFF
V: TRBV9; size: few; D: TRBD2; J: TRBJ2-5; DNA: TGTGCCAGCAGCGTAGGGCTAGCGGGACTTCAAGAGACCCAGTACTTC; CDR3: CASSVGLAGLQETQYF
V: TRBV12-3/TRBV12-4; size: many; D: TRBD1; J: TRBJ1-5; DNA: TGTGCCAGCAGTGGGGACAGGGGCTTGAGGTCAGGTCAGCCCCAGCATTTT; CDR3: CASSGDRGLRSGQPQHF
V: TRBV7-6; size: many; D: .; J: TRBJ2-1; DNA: TGTGCCAGCTTCGGTCGGGGACCCCAGAATGAGCAGTTCTTC; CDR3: CASFGRGPQNEQFF